The TCR beta chain under discussion was sequenced for a study of T-cell reconstitution after alpha-beta-depleted transplantation in children. CDR1 is SGHTA and CDR2 is FQGNSA in the germline V gene. The CDR3 contains 15 residues. V lost 5 bases, J lost 1 base, and 6 bases stayed unmatched. TCRbeta library preparation incorporated unique molecular identifiers. MiXCR was run by TCRdb on the PCR reads, yielding one entry per CDR3 protein. Of about 580,000 distinct CDR3 sequences in the sample, under 30% were seen once. Here the sequenced sample was PBMCs, mostly from graft donor cells, taken 360 days after TCRalphabeta/CD19-depleted stem cell transplant. The chain is built from TRBV7-2 and TRBJ2-3; 7 bases align to TRBD2. The receptor's source is a boy in the first two years of life who had a stem cell transplant for acute myeloid leukemia, so the T cells may come from the graft donor. CDR3 in DNA: TGTGCCAGCAGCATCCGGGGGGACCGCACAGATACGCAGTATTTT. Translated, it gives CASSIRGDRTDTQYF.